This T cell receptor beta chain was identified in a study of blood T cell repertoires in COVID-19. Sequenced by immunoSEQ multiplex PCR; TCRdb stores in-frame clones only, minus some. Of about 120,000 clones listed, about 84% are singletons. Germline V CDR1 and CDR2: MNHEY, SMNVEV (reference sequence). Trimming took 8 bases from V and 5 from J; bases not matched to a gene: 4. This CDR3 has 12 amino acids. The TCR comes from a man between 60 and 75 years old with acute or convalescent COVID-19. Source material: peripheral blood. The genes are TRBV27 and TRBJ2-7, with 9 bases identical to TRBD2. The CDR3 bases are TGTGCCAGCGGGTTAGCGGGAGACGAGCAGTACTTC. Amino acids: CASGLAGDEQYF.